These 21 T cell receptor beta chains came from one sample sequenced in a study of siplizumab effects on memory and regulatory T cells. Sequencing was performed with immunoSEQ multiplex PCR; in TCRdb, only in-frame clones are kept and a portion is missing. The data contain 100,000 or so clones, approximately 94% of them seen just once; the ten biggest clones take up more than 0.3%. The sequenced sample consisted of CD4+ T cells sorted from blood. The receptor set was obtained from a human donor in good health.

The rearrangement joins TRBV5-6 to TRBJ2-7; 7 nucleotides agree with TRBD2. V lost 0 bases to trimming and J lost 0 bases; unmatched junction nucleotides: 3. The CDR3 has 15 residues. From germline, CDR1 is SGHDT and CDR2 YYEEEE. The CDR3 DNA reads as TGTGCCAGCAGCTTGGTGGGCGGGGGCTCCTACGAGCAGTACTTC. It translates to CASSLVGGGSYEQYF.

The genes are TRBV6-1 and TRBJ2-3; 12 bases align to TRBD2. Looked up from germline, CDR1 is MNHNS and CDR2 is SASEGT. The length of the CDR3 is 14 residues. CDR3 nucleotide sequence: TGTGCTCTACAGACTAGCGGGGGAACAGATACGCAGTATTTT. Amino acid sequence: CALQTSGGTDTQYF.

V usage is TRBV7-3 and J usage is TRBJ2-2; TRBD2 matches at 13 bases. The length of the CDR3 is 17 residues. Germline V gives CDR1 SGHTA, CDR2 FQGTGA. Trimming at V came to 4 bases and at J to 5 bases, leaving 7 bases not matched to a gene. In DNA, the CDR3 is TGTGCCAGCAGCTCCCCAAGACTAGCGGGAGGTACCGGGGAGCTGTTTTTT. Residues: CASSSPRLAGGTGELFF.

This chain joins TRBV19 and TRBJ1-1; TRBD1 is a possible D gene (5 bases). The CDR3 runs 16 residues. CDR1 and CDR2 (germline): LNHDA, SQIVND (reference sequence). Trimming pared 0 bases from V and 2 bases from J, leaving 13 bases between. CDR3: CASSIEVQGLNTEAFF. DNA of the CDR3: TGTGCCAGTAGTATAGAGGTTCAGGGCCTAAACACTGAAGCTTTCTTT.

The CDR3 reads CASSRGLAGDHITYEQYF. Written as DNA, the CDR3 is TGTGCCAGCAGCAGGGGACTAGCGGGAGACCACATCACCTACGAGCAGTACTTC. The chain couples TRBV7-9 to TRBJ2-7; the match to TRBD2 covers 14 bases. Germline values: CDR1 SEHNR, CDR2 FQNEAQ (reference sequence). Trimming removed 5 bases from V and 2 bases from J; junction bases left unmatched: 11. The CDR3 loop spans 18 amino acids.

The chain combines TRBV30 with TRBJ1-4; D is perhaps TRBD1 (5 bases). V lost 5 bases and J lost 6, with 10 bases in between. The CDR3 contains 12 residues. Germline CDR1 and CDR2: GTSNPN and SVGIG (reference sequence). DNA for the CDR3: TGTGCCTGGCTGGGGGGGGATGAAAAACTGTTTTTT. As protein: CAWLGGDEKLFF.

This chain connects TRBV12-5 to TRBJ1-1; 8 bases match TRBD1. The CDR3 sequence is 11 residues long. The V segment lost 5 bases and the J segment 11 bases; nucleotides outside the gene matches: 4. Germline assignment: CDR1 LGHNT and CDR2 FRNRAP. CDR3 in amino acids: CASGPNRGAFF. The DNA for the CDR3 is TGTGCTAGTGGTCCTAACAGGGGGGCTTTCTTT.

The chain joins TRBV7-3 to TRBJ2-1; TRBD2 aligns across 14 bases. Germline V gene sequence: CDR1 SGHTA, CDR2 FQGTGA. This CDR3 is 16 amino acids long. V shed 3 bases and J 5 bases; nucleotides not matched to a gene: 3. The CDR3 DNA is TGTGCCAGCAGCTTGGGGACTAGCGGGAGTCACAATGAGCAGTTCTTC. Protein: CASSLGTSGSHNEQFF. Full variable domain (missing parts from reference TRBV7-3 and TRBJ2-1): GAGVSQTPSNKVTEKGKYVELRCDPISGHTALYWYRQSLGQGPEFLIYFQGTGAADDSGLPNDRFFAVRPEGSVSTLKIQRTERGDSAVYLCASSLGTSGSHNEQFFGPGTRLTVL.

This clone was seen once. Written as DNA, the CDR3 is TGTGCCAGCAGCCCACTAGCGGGAGCTGACGGGGAGCTGTTTTTT. Its protein is CASSPLAGADGELFF. This rearrangement joins TRBV9 to TRBJ2-2; 11 bases are a match to TRBD2. After removal of 4 bases from V and 7 bases from J, the junction contained 6 bases not matched to a gene. Germline CDR1 reads SGDLS; CDR2 reads YYNGEE. The CDR3 sequence is 15 residues long.

The chain links TRBV6-5 to TRBJ1-2; D perhaps matches TRBD1 (5 bases). Germline V lookup: CDR1 MNHEY, CDR2 SVGAGI. The CDR3 length is 13 residues. V lost 2 bases to trimming and J lost 5 bases, with 9 bases between them. CDR3 residues: CASSYDSAYGYTF. The DNA for the CDR3 is TGTGCCAGCAGTTACGACAGTGCTTATGGCTACACCTTC.

The V gene is TRBV5-3, the J gene TRBJ1-4; D not resolved. TRBV5-3 counts as an open reading frame of uncertain function. The CDR3 has 17 residues. Trimming left V 4 bases short and J 4 bases short, with 20 bases between. CDR3 nucleotide sequence: TGTGCCAGAAGCCACAACGGAGGGAGATCGGTTAATGAAAAACTGTTTTTT. Residues: CARSHNGGRSVNEKLFF.

The J gene is TRBJ1-3, the V gene TRBV30; D remains unclear. V dropped 1 base and J dropped 1 base, with 8 bases sitting between them. The length of the CDR3 is 14 residues. CDR1 is GTSNPN and CDR2 is SVGIG in the germline V gene (reference sequence). This chain's CDR3 is CAWSALRSGNTIYF. The DNA of the CDR3 is TGTGCCTGGAGTGCACTTAGGTCTGGAAACACCATATATTTT. The variable domain in full, with the rest retrieved from reference TRBV30 and TRBJ1-3, is SQTIHQWPATLVQPVGSPLSLECTVEGTSNPNLYWYRQAAGRGLQLLFYSVGIGQISSEVPQNLSASRPQDRQFILSSKKLLLSDSGFYLCAWSALRSGNTIYFGEGSWLTVV.

The rearrangement links TRBV6-6 to TRBJ2-7; D possibly corresponds to TRBD1 (6 bases). Deletions cut 5 bases from V and 3 bases from J, with 8 bases between. The CDR3 is 12 amino acids. CDR1 is MNHNY and CDR2 is SVGAGI in the germline V gene (reference sequence). CDR3 nucleotide sequence: TGTGCCAGCAGTGAGGGGGACTACGAGCAGTACTTC. It translates to CASSEGDYEQYF.

The chain carries TRBV5-3 and TRBJ2-2; TRBD1 might be the D (5 bases). TRBV5-3 belongs to the ORF category, with a function that is uncertain. Deletions cut 3 bases from V and 7 bases from J, with 16 bases between. The CDR3 spans 15 residues. The CDR3: CARSWGPQDGGELFF. As DNA, the CDR3 is TGTGCCAGAAGCTGGGGCCCTCAAGACGGCGGGGAGCTGTTTTTT.

The J gene is TRBJ1-5, the V gene TRBV19, with D possibly TRBD1 on 5 matching bases. This CDR3 has 15 residues. The germline CDR1 and CDR2 sequences are LNHDA and SQIVND (reference sequence). V was trimmed by 8 bases and J by 6 bases, leaving 20 bases between them. CDR3: CASRGGGGSGQPQHF. CDR3 coding DNA: TGTGCCAGTCGTGGGGGGGGAGGATCGGGTCAGCCCCAGCATTTT.

The V gene is TRBV9, the J gene TRBJ2-6; D not resolved. The CDR3 runs 17 residues. Trimming removed 0 bases from V and 0 bases from J, with 10 bases in between. CDR1 and CDR2 from the germline V gene are SGDLS and YYNGEE. CDR3 residues: CASSVGGSSSGANVLTF. CDR3 coding DNA: TGTGCCAGCAGCGTAGGAGGCAGCAGCTCTGGGGCCAACGTCCTGACTTTC.

The genes are TRBV6-5 and TRBJ1-1, with a tentative D call TRBD1 (6 bases). Per germline, CDR1 MNHEY and CDR2 SVGAGI. Trimming took 4 bases from V and 5 from J, leaving 14 bases between them. CDR3 length: 14 amino acids. The CDR3 DNA reads as TGTGCCAGCAGTTTCCTAGGGGGGGAAACTGAAGCTTTCTTT. This encodes CASSFLGGETEAFF.

The genes are TRBV6-6 and TRBJ1-2; TRBD1 matches 8 bases. CDR3 length: 14 amino acids. Per the germline V gene, CDR1 is MNHNY and CDR2 is SVGAGI (reference sequence). V was pared by 2 bases and J by 4 bases, with 3 bases of the junction left unmatched. The CDR3 bases are TGTGCCAGCAGTTACGGACAGGGACCCTATGGCTACACCTTC. Translated: CASSYGQGPYGYTF.

The V gene is TRBV4-1, the J gene TRBJ1-4; D gene ambiguous. In germline, CDR1 is MGHRA, CDR2 YSYEKL. V was trimmed by 4 bases and J by 2 bases, leaving 14 bases between them. There are 16 residues in the CDR3. DNA of the CDR3: TGCGCCAGCAGCCGGCTGATAGTCGGGACTAATGAAAAACTGTTTTTT. It translates to CASSRLIVGTNEKLFF.

This clone was counted once. The chain recombines TRBV6-1 with TRBJ1-1; D not certain. Per germline, CDR1 MNHNS and CDR2 SASEGT. The CDR3 covers 13 residues. V was trimmed by 5 bases and J by 1 base, leaving 8 bases between them. The CDR3 DNA follows: TGTGCCAGCAGTTGGGAAAGGAACACTGAAGCTTTCTTT. Its protein is CASSWERNTEAFF.

The chain combines TRBV2 with TRBJ1-2; weak D call: TRBD1 (6 bases). This CDR3 has 15 residues. With 6 bases removed from V and 7 bases from J, the gap between germline ends came to 21 bases. Looked up from germline, CDR1 is SNHLY and CDR2 is FYNNEI. CDR3 protein: CASSDTGLGSGGYTF. The CDR3 DNA reads as TGTGCCAGCAGCGACACAGGGTTAGGTTCCGGTGGCTACACCTTC.